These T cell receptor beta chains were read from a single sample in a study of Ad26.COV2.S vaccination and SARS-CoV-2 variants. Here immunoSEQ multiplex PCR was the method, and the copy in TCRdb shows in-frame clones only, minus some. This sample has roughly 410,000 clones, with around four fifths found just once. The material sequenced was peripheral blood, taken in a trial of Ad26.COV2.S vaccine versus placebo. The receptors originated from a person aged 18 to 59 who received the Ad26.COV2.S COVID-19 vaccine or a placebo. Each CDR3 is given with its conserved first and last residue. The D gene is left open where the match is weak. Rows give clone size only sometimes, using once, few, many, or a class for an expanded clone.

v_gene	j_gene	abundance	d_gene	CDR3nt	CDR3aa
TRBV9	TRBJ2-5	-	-	TGTGCCAGCAGCGTAGGGGCCGTACAAGAGACCCAGTACTTC	CASSVGAVQETQYF
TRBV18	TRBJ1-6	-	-	TGTGCCAGCTCCGGGACCTCGGTGGATAATTCACCCCTCCACTTT	CASSGTSVDNSPLHF
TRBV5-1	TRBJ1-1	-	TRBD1	TGCGCCAGCAGCATGCACAGGGGCACAACTTCGAACACTGAAGCTTTCTTT	CASSMHRGTTSNTEAFF
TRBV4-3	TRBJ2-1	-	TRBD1	TGCGCCAGCAGCCAAGATTGGCAGGGGGCCTACAATGAGCAGTTCTTC	CASSQDWQGAYNEQFF
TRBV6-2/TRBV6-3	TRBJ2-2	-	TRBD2	TGTGCCAGCAGTTCCCCTACTAGCGGGGGGCCGAACACCGGGGAGCTGTTTTTT	CASSSPTSGGPNTGELFF
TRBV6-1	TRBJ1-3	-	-	TGTGCCAGCAGTGAAGCACGGGGCTTGGAAGACACCATATATTTT	CASSEARGLEDTIYF
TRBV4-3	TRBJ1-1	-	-	TGCGCCAGCAGCCACGTTCAGGGTGCTGACACTGAAGCTTTCTTT	CASSHVQGADTEAFF
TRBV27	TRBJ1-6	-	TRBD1	TGTGCCAGCAGCGAATCTTACAGGGGTGGAAATTCACCCCTCCACTTT	CASSESYRGGNSPLHF
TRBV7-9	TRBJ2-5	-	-	TGTGCCAGCAGCTACAGGGATTGGGAGACCCAGTACTTC	CASSYRDWETQYF
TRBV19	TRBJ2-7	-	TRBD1	TGTGCCAGCCGGACTTTTGAACAGGGGGAGTCCTACGAGCAGTACTTC	CASRTFEQGESYEQYF
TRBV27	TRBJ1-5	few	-	TGTGCCAGCAGTTTAAGCGGGGCCAATCAGCCCCAGCATTTT	CASSLSGANQPQHF
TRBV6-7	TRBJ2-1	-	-	TGTGCCAGCAGTTACTCGCGGGTGGACTTTTCCTACAATGAGCAGTTCTTC	CASSYSRVDFSYNEQFF
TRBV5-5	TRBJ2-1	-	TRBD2	TGTGCCAGCAGCTTGGGGGCTAGCGGGGGAAATGAGCAGTTCTTC	CASSLGASGGNEQFF
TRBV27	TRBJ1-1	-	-	TGTGCCAGCAGTTTACGGACAGCGAACACTGAAGCTTTCTTT	CASSLRTANTEAFF
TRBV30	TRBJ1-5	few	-	TGTGCCTGGAGTAGGGGGGAAGGCCAGCCCCAGCATTTT	CAWSRGEGQPQHF
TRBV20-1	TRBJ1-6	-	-	TGCAGTGCTAGTCGACAGGTGAATTCACCCCTCCACTTT	CSASRQVNSPLHF
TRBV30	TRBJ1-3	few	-	TGTGCCTGGAGTGTACAGGCAGGGACCTCTGGAAACACCATATATTTT	CAWSVQAGTSGNTIYF
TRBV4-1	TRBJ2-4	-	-	TGCGCCAGCAGCCAATATCTCGGGGGACTAGCCAAAAACATTCAGTACTTC	CASSQYLGGLAKNIQYF
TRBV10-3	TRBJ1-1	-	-	TGTGCCATCAGGGGAAAGTGGGACACTGAAGCTTTCTTT	CAIRGKWDTEAFF
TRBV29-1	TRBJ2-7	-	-	TGCAGCGTTGTCCAGGGGTCCGGCTACGAGCAGTACTTC	CSVVQGSGYEQYF
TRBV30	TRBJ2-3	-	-	TGTGCCTGGAGTGTATGGCGGGACAGCGACTTCACAGATACGCAGTATTTT	CAWSVWRDSDFTDTQYF
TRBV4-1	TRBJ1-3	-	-	TGCGCCAGCAGCCAAGGGTGGGGCTCTGGAAACACCATATATTTT	CASSQGWGSGNTIYF
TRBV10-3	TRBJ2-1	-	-	TGTGCCATCAGTGAGGAAGGGAGCTCCTACAATGAGCAGTTCTTC	CAISEEGSSYNEQFF
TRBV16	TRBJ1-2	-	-	TGTGCCAGCAGCCAAATTACAGACAACTATGGCTACACCTTC	CASSQITDNYGYTF
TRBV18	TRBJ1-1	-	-	TGTGCCAGCTCACCCCAGGGGAAAAACACTGAAGCTTTCTTT	CASSPQGKNTEAFF
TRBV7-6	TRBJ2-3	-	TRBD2	TGTGCCAGCACCCCGAGCGGGGCCGTCACAGATACGCAGTATTTT	CASTPSGAVTDTQYF
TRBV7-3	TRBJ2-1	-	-	TGTGCCAGCAGCTTGTTGAGATACAATGAGCAGTTCTTC	CASSLLRYNEQFF
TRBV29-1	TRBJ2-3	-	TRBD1	TGCAGCGTTGATCGGGACAGGTACACAGATACGCAGTATTTT	CSVDRDRYTDTQYF
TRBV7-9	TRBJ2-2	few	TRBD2	TGTGCCAGCAGCTTACTGACTAGCGGTTTCACCGGGGAGCTGTTTTTT	CASSLLTSGFTGELFF
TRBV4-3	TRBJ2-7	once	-	TGCGCCAGCAGCCAAACTTACAGGGACCGTCTGGTCTACGAGCAGTACTTC	CASSQTYRDRLVYEQYF
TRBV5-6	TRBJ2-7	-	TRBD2	TGTGCCAGCAGCTTGTGGGGGGGTAACGAGCAGTACTTC	CASSLWGGNEQYF
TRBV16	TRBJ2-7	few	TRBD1	TGTGCCAGCAGCCAAGACAGGGGGCCTTACGAGCAGTACTTC	CASSQDRGPYEQYF
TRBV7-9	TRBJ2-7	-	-	TGTGCCACCTCCTGGGGGGCCTCCTACGAGCAGTACTTC	CATSWGASYEQYF
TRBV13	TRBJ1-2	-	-	TGTGCCAGCAGGAGCGTCGGGGGCCGATATGGCTACACCTTC	CASRSVGGRYGYTF
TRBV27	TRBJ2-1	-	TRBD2	TGTGCCAGCAGTTTCTCGACTAGCGGTACACTTGAGCAGTTCTTC	CASSFSTSGTLEQFF